This T cell receptor (beta chain) came from a study of high-grade serous ovarian cancer treatment subgroups. This table comes from immunoSEQ multiplex PCR, and its TCRdb copy is limited to in-frame clones, with some not included. The table includes several thousand clones, roughly 79% detected once. The CDR3 is 14 residues long. J gave up 5 bases and V 0 bases, and 2 bases lay outside the gene matches. In germline, CDR1 is SSHAT, CDR2 FNYEAQ (reference sequence). Tumor samples were taken before definitive surgery or chemotherapy. The receptor's source is a human donor with high-grade serous ovarian cancer. The sequenced sample consisted of tumor tissue. The chain carries TRBV7-7 and TRBJ2-3; 7 positions match TRBD1. CDR3 protein: CASSLAGGLDTQYF. DNA for the CDR3: TGTGCCAGCAGCTTAGCAGGGGGCCTAGATACGCAGTATTTT.